The 25 T cell receptor beta chains listed next were all sequenced from one sample in a study of CD8+ T cells in alopecia areata. Treatment here: oral pan-JAK inhibitor, 5-10 mg twice daily. RNA was isolated and reverse transcribed to cDNA, the sequencing template. The protocol was immunoSEQ multiplex PCR, while the TCRdb copy is restricted to in-frame clones and leaves out a portion. The sample has about 270,000 clones; 60% are singletons. The sequencing used CD4+ T cells sorted from blood, collected around week 54, from a patient treated with tofacitinib. These receptor sequences come from a human donor with alopecia areata.

In this sample, this clone turned up a few times. The J gene is TRBJ1-1, the V gene TRBV2; D unresolved. The length of the CDR3 is 14 residues. The germline gives CDR1 SNHLY, CDR2 FYNNEI. With 7 bases removed from V and 4 bases from J, the gap between germline ends came to 16 bases. This CDR3 is CASIRTARSTEAFF. CDR3 DNA sequence: TGTGCCAGCATTAGGACTGCGAGGAGCACTGAAGCTTTCTTT.

A few counts support this clone. The CDR3: CAWSRGENTEAFF. The DNA for the CDR3 is TGTGCCTGGAGTAGGGGGGAGAACACTGAAGCTTTCTTT. The V call is TRBV30, the J call TRBJ1-1, with a tentative D call TRBD1 (6 bases). In germline, CDR1 is GTSNPN, CDR2 SVGIG (reference sequence). This CDR3 has 13 residues. Trimming cost V 2 bases and J 1 base, with 8 bases left between them.

The gene calls are TRBV7-8 and TRBJ1-6; 8 nucleotides agree with TRBD1. CDR3 size: 17 residues. The ends lost 5 bases at V and 7 bases at J; junction bases unmatched: 13. Germline V gives CDR1 SGHVS, CDR2 FQNEAQ. DNA of the CDR3: TGTGCCAGCAGCCAGGCTAGCAGGGGGCGATTCAATTCACCCCTCCACTTT. It yields the protein CASSQASRGRFNSPLHF.

This clone was found a few times. The rearrangement joins TRBV7-9 to TRBJ1-6, with D unclear. The CDR3 is made up of 15 amino acids. Trimming cost V 1 base and J 10 bases, with 14 bases left between them. The germline V gene has CDR1 SEHNR and CDR2 FQNEAQ (reference sequence). CDR3 region: CASSLGMGLGSPLHF. In nucleotides, the CDR3 is TGTGCCAGCAGCTTAGGTATGGGCCTGGGGTCACCCCTCCACTTT.

V is TRBV20-1 and J is TRBJ1-1; 9 bases map to TRBD1. The CDR3 contains 11 residues. Germline lookup yields CDR1 DFQATT and CDR2 SNEGSKA (reference sequence). Trimming removed 3 bases from V and 10 bases from J; junction bases left unmatched: 3. The CDR3 DNA follows: TGCAGTGCTAGCCCACAGGGGGCAGCTTTCTTT. This sequence encodes CSASPQGAAFF.

V and J are TRBV19 and TRBJ2-3; D may correspond to TRBD1 or TRBD2 (5 bases each). V was clipped by 8 bases and J by 3 bases, with 18 bases between them. Germline V lookup: CDR1 LNHDA, CDR2 SQIVND (reference sequence). This CDR3 has 15 residues. The CDR3 DNA follows: TGTGCCAGTGGCAGGGTTGGGCTAGCAACAGATACGCAGTATTTT. It is translated as CASGRVGLATDTQYF.

The CDR3 nucleotides read TGCAGCGGGTTATCGTGGGGACAGGAGTTAGATACGCAGTATTTT. Translated: CSGLSWGQELDTQYF. The chain employs TRBV29-1 and TRBJ2-3; 8 bases align to TRBD1. Looked up from germline, CDR1 is SQVTM and CDR2 is ANQGSEA. This CDR3 contains 15 residues. Trimming took 7 bases from V and 5 from J; bases not matched to a gene: 14.

The chain combines TRBV29-1 with TRBJ2-7; 11 nucleotides align to TRBD1. V lost 4 bases, J lost 5 bases, and 1 base stayed unmatched. CDR1 is SQVTM and CDR2 is ANQGSEA in the germline V gene. This CDR3 region has 12 residues. The CDR3 nucleotides read TGCAGCGTTGGGACAGGGGGCAACGAGCAGTACTTC. It yields the protein CSVGTGGNEQYF.

This clone was seen a handful of times. The sample has other DNA sequences that encode this CDR3 too. The chain joins TRBV7-2 to TRBJ1-6, with D uncertain. Germline V gene lookup returns CDR1 SGHTA and CDR2 FQGNSA. This CDR3 is 13 amino acids long. The V end was cut by 1 base, the J end by 7 bases, with 5 bases between. The CDR3 protein is CASSLVGNSPLHF. In DNA, the CDR3 is TGTGCCAGCAGCTTAGTTGGGAATTCACCCCTCCACTTT.

The rearrangement uses TRBV2 and TRBJ1-5; weak D call: TRBD1 (5 bases). V lost 1 base and J lost 11, with 6 bases in between. Germline V gene data show CDR1 as SNHLY and CDR2 as FYNNEI. CDR3 length: 11 residues. CDR3 sequence: CASSEGGAQHF. The DNA of the CDR3 is TGTGCCAGCAGTGAAGGAGGGGCCCAGCATTTT. The full variable domain, in which reference TRBV2 and TRBJ1-5 provide the parts outside the CDR3, is EPEVTQTPSHQVTQMGQEVILRCVPISNHLYFYWYRQILGQKVEFLVSFYNNEISEKSEIFDDQFSVERPDGSNFTLKIRSTKLEDSAMYFCASSEGGAQHFGDGTRLSIL.

CDR3 nucleotides: TGTGCCTGGAGTAGGAAGGGGGATAACAATGAGCAGTTCTTC. It translates to CAWSRKGDNNEQFF. The chain combines TRBV30 with TRBJ2-1; D possibly corresponds to TRBD1 (6 bases). The CDR3 runs to 14 residues. In germline, CDR1 is GTSNPN, CDR2 SVGIG (reference sequence). V was clipped by 2 bases and J by 5 bases, with 13 bases between them.

This chain joins TRBV5-4 and TRBJ2-4; 8 nucleotides align to TRBD1. The CDR3 sequence is 17 residues long. V gave up 3 bases and J gave up 8 bases; unmatched junction bases: 16. CDR1 and CDR2 from the germline V gene are SGHNT and YYREEE (reference sequence). The CDR3 DNA reads TGTGCCAGCAGCTCATCAGGACAGGGTGAACGTAGGGACATTCAGTACTTC. Translating gives CASSSSGQGERRDIQYF.

V usage is TRBV6-5 and J usage is TRBJ1-2, with D uncertain. CDR3 length: 14 residues. V was shortened by 1 base and J by 8 bases, with 14 bases between the two germline ends. CDR1 MNHEY and CDR2 SVGAGI come from the germline V gene. CDR3 bases: TGTGCCAGCAGTTACTTTGGGGAACCAAAAGGCTACACCTTC. It specifies CASSYFGEPKGYTF.

This sequence joins TRBV9 and TRBJ1-2; 7 bases align to TRBD1. Unmatched junction bases numbered 8, after V lost 2 bases and J lost 7 bases. Germline lookup yields CDR1 SGDLS and CDR2 YYNGEE. The CDR3 loop spans 14 amino acids. This chain's CDR3 is CASSVGDRVGGYTF. Written as DNA, the CDR3 is TGTGCCAGCAGCGTCGGCGACAGGGTCGGTGGCTACACCTTC.

The chain uses TRBV5-1 and TRBJ2-7, with 8 bases lining up with TRBD2. The V gene's germline CDR1 is SGHRS and CDR2 YFSETQ. This CDR3 contains 13 residues. Germline trimming cut 4 bases from V and 3 bases from J; bases unmatched to any gene: 3. DNA for the CDR3: TGCGCCAGCAGCGCGGGGGGCTTCTACGAGCAGTACTTC. As protein: CASSAGGFYEQYF.

The chain links TRBV2 to TRBJ2-5; D assignment may be TRBD1 or TRBD2 (5 bases each). Germline CDR1 SNHLY, CDR2 FYNNEI. This CDR3 contains 12 residues. V lost 10 bases to trimming and J lost 4 bases, with 13 bases between them. The CDR3 DNA reads TGTGCCACCAACCCGAGGGGAGAGACCCAGTACTTC. Its translation: CATNPRGETQYF.

The gene calls are TRBV5-4 and TRBJ1-1, with D possibly matching TRBD1 (5 bases). Germline V gives CDR1 SGHNT, CDR2 YYREEE (reference sequence). Trimming shortened V by 4 bases and J by 4 bases, and 8 bases separated the two germline ends. This CDR3 comprises 12 residues. This CDR3 is CASSVDITEAFF. The DNA for the CDR3 is TGTGCCAGCAGCGTGGACATCACTGAAGCTTTCTTT. Drawing the rest from reference TRBV5-4 and TRBJ1-1, the complete variable domain is ETGVTQSPTHLIKTRGQQVTLRCSSQSGHNTVSWYQQALGQGPQFIFQYYREEENGRGNFPPRFSGLQFPNYSSELNVNALELDDSALYLCASSVDITEAFFGQGTRLTVV.

The genes are TRBV19 and TRBJ2-2, with 13 nucleotides matching TRBD2. The CDR3 runs to 17 residues. With 6 bases clipped from V and 4 bases from J, the junction kept 8 bases outside the gene matches. Germline V CDR1 and CDR2: LNHDA, SQIVND (reference sequence). CDR3 region: CASRGLAGASGTGELFF. DNA for the CDR3: TGTGCCAGTAGAGGACTAGCGGGGGCCTCGGGCACCGGGGAGCTGTTTTTT.

The chain carries TRBV19 and TRBJ1-1, with no clear D. V shed 5 bases and J shed 1 base, with 11 bases lying between them. The germline gives CDR1 LNHDA, CDR2 SQIVND (reference sequence). CDR3 length equals 14 residues. The CDR3 sequence is CASSPRRWNTEAFF. CDR3 nucleotides: TGTGCCAGTAGTCCTCGACGGTGGAACACTGAAGCTTTCTTT.

The V and J genes are TRBV18 and TRBJ1-3, with a weak D call TRBD1 (6 bases). V lost 6 bases, J lost 2 bases, and 11 bases lay in between. The CDR3 has 14 amino acids. CDR1 and CDR2 (germline): KGHSH, LQKENI. The CDR3: CASSPGTTGNTIYF. CDR3 sequence (DNA): TGTGCCAGCTCTCCCGGGACAACTGGAAACACCATATATTTT.

V usage is TRBV4-2 and J usage is TRBJ2-1, with 12 bases fitting TRBD2. Germline CDR1 LGHNA, CDR2 YNFKEQ. The CDR3 loop spans 15 amino acids. The ends lost 2 bases at V and 5 bases at J; junction bases unmatched: 1. The DNA of the CDR3 is TGTGCCAGCAGCCAACGGACTAGCGGGAACAATGAGCAGTTCTTC. Translation gives CASSQRTSGNNEQFF.

This rearrangement joins TRBV6-5 to TRBJ2-1; possible D gene TRBD2, 6 bases. V shed 5 bases and J shed 10 bases, with 12 bases lying between them. Germline V lookup: CDR1 MNHEY, CDR2 SVGAGI. This CDR3 is built from 12 residues. CDR3 in amino acids: CASSPGRGEQFF. Here the CDR3 DNA reads TGTGCCAGCAGTCCCGGACGGGGGGAGCAGTTCTTC.

The chain joins TRBV30 to TRBJ2-1; D may be TRBD1 or TRBD2 (6 bases each). The CDR3 loop spans 14 amino acids. In germline, CDR1 is GTSNPN, CDR2 SVGIG (reference sequence). Deletions cut 8 bases from V and 5 bases from J, with 19 bases between. As DNA, the CDR3 is TGTGCCGTCACAGGGAGGTGGGGGGACAATGAGCAGTTCTTC. As protein: CAVTGRWGDNEQFF.

The J gene is TRBJ2-5, the V gene TRBV7-3; unclear D gene. The germline V and J ends were trimmed by 2 bases and 2 bases, with 9 bases remaining between them. In germline, CDR1 is SGHTA, CDR2 FQGTGA. CDR3 length equals 14 residues. The CDR3 DNA reads as TGTGCCAGCAGCTTAGGGTCACCACAAGAGACCCAGTACTTC. This translates into CASSLGSPQETQYF.

The gene calls are TRBV25-1 and TRBJ2-5; D unresolved. This CDR3 has 10 amino acids. The V gene's germline CDR1 is MGHDK and CDR2 SYGVNS. V was pared by 4 bases and J by 4 bases, with 1 base between. The CDR3 loop reads CASSGETQYF. The CDR3 DNA sequence: TGTGCCAGCAGTGGAGAGACCCAGTACTTC.